This T cell receptor beta chain was obtained from a study of MAIT cells during Salmonella Paratyphi A infection (dated by TCRdb to between 2016 and 2019). At the level of the whole study: A single dose of 1-5x10^3 CFU of S. Paratyphi A strain NVGH308 was ingested by adult volunteers aged 18 to 60. Ciprofloxacin 500 mg twice daily for 14 days, starting at diagnosis, was given to diagnosed volunteers. Study-wide conclusions, independent of this receptor: Although the availability of volunteer samples limited sample sizes, the sizes were judged adequate for detecting differences between groups. The space taken up by over-represented MAIT clonotypes dropped significantly from baseline to mid-infection (about 0.15 to 0.10), while post-infection showed no significant difference. MAIT TRBV usage was oligoclonal, favouring TRBV20 and TRBV6, and appeared unchanged by infection. More expansion or contraction among the top five MAIT clonotypes was shown in diagnosed volunteers than in healthy controls (roughly 0.56 versus 0.12), suggesting infection-driven repertoire reshaping.

The sample's time point label, in plain terms: before S. Paratyphi A challenge (baseline). Using flow cytometry, MAIT cells, defined as Valpha7.2+ CD161+ T cells, were identified and sorted. Circulating MAIT cell TCRbeta repertoires were profiled longitudinally in roughly six volunteers in whom enteric fever developed after controlled oral challenge with live Salmonella Paratyphi A. Every diagnosed volunteer provided MAIT cell samples at pre-infection, mid-infection and post-infection timepoints. Enteric fever was diagnosed on the basis of Paratyphi A bacteremia and/or persistent fever above 38 degrees C lasting more than 12 hours. Diagnosis of infection in challenged volunteers occurred between day 4 and day 7 after challenge. Between roughly 4,500 and 11,000 MAIT cells per sample were sorted directly into RNAqueous-Micro lysis buffer for RNA extraction. Lymphoprep gradient centrifugation was used to isolate peripheral blood mononuclear cells from both the blood samples and the leukocyte cones. Cell sorting used a BD FACSAria Fusion or BD FACSAria III sorter.

This clonotype showed up just a few times. There is no known antigen for this receptor. The record has no base qualities; no much larger clone is one base away. Libraries were made using 5' RACE. TCRbeta was amplified in two rounds of PCR using Phusion High-Fidelity polymerase, and the primers added sample-specific barcodes. To build the TCRbeta libraries, template-switch cDNA synthesis was carried out using SMARTScribe reverse transcriptase along with a TRBC-specific primer. After barcoding, samples were pooled and then prepared using the NEBNext Ultra DNA Library Prep Kit for Illumina. Sequencing of libraries was performed on an Illumina MiSeq with the MiSeq reagent kit v2, 300 cycles. Processing in the source paper ran as follows. Reads were demultiplexed by barcode with Jemultiplexer and aligned with MiTCR using default parameters. VDJtools filtered out non-functional sequences; clonotypes were defined by amino acid sequence, with frequencies based on assigned sequence reads. The clonal space homeostasis analysis grouped clonotypes by frequency into over-represented (0.05-1), large, medium and small bins. TCRdb cleaned the public reads at Q25 with fastp, built clones with MiXCR and kept in-frame beta chains. A single entry per CDR3 protein holds the most common genes and DNA from its merged rows. TCRdb assigned the V and J calls; the authors' analysis was not used. For this sample the table gives 950 to 1,100 distinct CDR3 sequences, of which roughly a quarter were detected only once. Jointly, the top ten make up 45% to 55% of the sample.

From cysteine to phenylalanine, the CDR3 is 15 amino acids long. Only the CDR3 DNA stays, 45 bases, in frame from base 1. CDR1 and CDR2 are read off the germline V gene as SGHAT and FQNNGV. Relative to germline, V is 5 bases shorter and J is 4 bases shorter, with 17 bases between their ends. The specimen was MAIT cells from blood, collected at the first sampling point of the challenge study. The TCR comes from a person aged 18 to 69 who was deliberately infected with Salmonella Paratyphi A in a paratyphoid fever challenge study. The V gene is TRBV11-2 and the J gene is TRBJ2-5, and perhaps TRBD2 as D gene, on 8 matching bases. The CDR3 protein is CASSLRGLAGETQYF. In nucleotide form, the sequence is TGTGCCAGCAGCCTAAGGGGGCTAGCGGGAGAGACCCAGTACTTC.